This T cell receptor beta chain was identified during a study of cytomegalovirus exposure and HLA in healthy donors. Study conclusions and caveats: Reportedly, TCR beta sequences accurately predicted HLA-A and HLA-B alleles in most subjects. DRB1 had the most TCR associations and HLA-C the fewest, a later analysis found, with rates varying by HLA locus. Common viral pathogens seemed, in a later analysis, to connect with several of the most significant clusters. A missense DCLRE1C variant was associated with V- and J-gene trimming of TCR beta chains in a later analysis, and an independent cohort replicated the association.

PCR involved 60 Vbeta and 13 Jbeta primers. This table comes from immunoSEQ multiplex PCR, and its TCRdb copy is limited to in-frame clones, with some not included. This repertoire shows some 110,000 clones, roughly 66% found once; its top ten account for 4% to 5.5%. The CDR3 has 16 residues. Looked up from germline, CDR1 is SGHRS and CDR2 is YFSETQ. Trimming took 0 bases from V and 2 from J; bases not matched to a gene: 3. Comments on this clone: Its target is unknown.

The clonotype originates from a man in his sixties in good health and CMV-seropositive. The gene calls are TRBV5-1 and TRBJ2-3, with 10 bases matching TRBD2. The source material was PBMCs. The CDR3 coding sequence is TGCGCCAGCAGCTTGGGGACTAGCGGTCTCACAGATACGCAGTATTTT. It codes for CASSLGTSGLTDTQYF.